Sequencing of this T cell receptor (beta chain) was carried out in a study of blood T cell repertoires in COVID-19. TCRdb keeps only in-frame clones here, not all; method: immunoSEQ multiplex PCR. The table includes over 150,000 clones, roughly 84% detected once. CDR3 length: 19 amino acids. Trimming cost V 0 bases and J 6 bases, with 24 bases left between them. CDR1 MNHNS and CDR2 SASEGT come from the germline V gene. The material sequenced was peripheral blood. The J gene is TRBJ2-1, the V gene TRBV6-1; D perhaps matches TRBD2 (5 bases). The source is a man aged 45 to 65 with COVID-19, enrolled during active disease. The CDR3, as DNA: TGTGCCAGCAGTGAAGCGAAGCAGGCCGGGGTGACCTCTCGCAATGAGCAGTTCTTC. Amino acid sequence: CASSEAKQAGVTSRNEQFF.